These T cell receptor beta chains were read from a single sample in a study of blood T cell repertoires in COVID-19. Using immunoSEQ multiplex PCR, the repertoire was profiled, and TCRdb retains in-frame clones only, with some absent. Of about 270,000 clones in the sample, roughly nine tenths were seen once. The sequenced sample was peripheral blood. The source of these receptors is a man in his forties with active or convalescent COVID-19. The CDR3 runs from the conserved cysteine through the conserved F or W. D genes are given only for firm matches. Clone size is stated in some rows and not others, as once, few, many or a class when expanded.

v_gene: TRBV9
j_gene: TRBJ1-1
abundance: .
d_gene: .
CDR3nt: TGTGCCAGCAGCACCGTCGCGGGGGGCACTGAAGCTTTCTTT
CDR3aa: CASSTVAGGTEAFF

v_gene: TRBV28
j_gene: TRBJ1-3
abundance: once
d_gene: .
CDR3nt: TGTGCCAGCAGTCCTGACCCGGGACTGATCTCTGGAAACACCATATATTTT
CDR3aa: CASSPDPGLISGNTIYF

v_gene: TRBV6-5
j_gene: TRBJ1-5
abundance: .
d_gene: .
CDR3nt: TGTGCCAGCAGTTACTCGGTCGCGGAGCCCCAGCATTTT
CDR3aa: CASSYSVAEPQHF

v_gene: TRBV12-3/TRBV12-4
j_gene: TRBJ1-2
abundance: .
d_gene: .
CDR3nt: TGTGCCAGCAGCCGACAGCTCAACTATGGCTACACCTTC
CDR3aa: CASSRQLNYGYTF

v_gene: TRBV27
j_gene: TRBJ1-2
abundance: .
d_gene: TRBD1
CDR3nt: TGTGCCAGCAGCCCTAGGGCAGGGGGCAATGGCTACACCTTC
CDR3aa: CASSPRAGGNGYTF

v_gene: TRBV3-1/TRBV3-2
j_gene: TRBJ2-5
abundance: .
d_gene: .
CDR3nt: TGTGCCAGCAGCCAAACTTTAAGAAGGACCCAGTACTTC
CDR3aa: CASSQTLRRTQYF

v_gene: TRBV5-4
j_gene: TRBJ2-5
abundance: .
d_gene: .
CDR3nt: TGTGCCAGCAGCTTCTGGACAGACCCTAGGGAGACCCAGTACTTC
CDR3aa: CASSFWTDPRETQYF

v_gene: TRBV28
j_gene: TRBJ2-5
abundance: few
d_gene: .
CDR3nt: TGTGCCAGCAGCACCCCGGGTCGCCAGACCCAGTACTTC
CDR3aa: CASSTPGRQTQYF

v_gene: TRBV12-3/TRBV12-4
j_gene: TRBJ1-5
abundance: .
d_gene: .
CDR3nt: TGTGCCAGCAGACTAAGGAGCAATCAGCCCCAGCATTTT
CDR3aa: CASRLRSNQPQHF

v_gene: TRBV6-5
j_gene: TRBJ1-2
abundance: .
d_gene: TRBD1
CDR3nt: TGTGCCAGCAGTTACCAAGGACAGGGGTTAGATGGCTACACCTTC
CDR3aa: CASSYQGQGLDGYTF